Sequencing of this TCR beta chain was carried out in a study of shared clonotypes between healthy human individuals. There are 13 residues in the CDR3. Germline V lookup: CDR1 MNHNS, CDR2 SASEGT. Trimming pared 4 bases from V and 2 bases from J, leaving 9 bases between. Study conclusions and caveats: In this cohort, only blood was sampled, and tissue repertoires likely differ. Having only a few donors restricted how much genetic and exposure-history diversity was captured.

Donors, healthy HIV-negative adults, lacked recent acute infections or vaccinations. Every subset had its genomic DNA shared out evenly among several immunoSEQ plates. The data were produced by immunoSEQ multiplex PCR, yet TCRdb's version contains in-frame clones alone and is incomplete. The sample holds more than 400,000 clones, about 85% seen once. Concerning this clone: Its antigen is not identified.

Sample: PBMCs. The chain combines TRBV6-1 with TRBJ2-7; possibly TRBD1 or TRBD2 for D (5 bases each). This receptor was taken from a woman between 40 and 55 years old in good health. Some clones in this sample may be carry-over from other donors' samples. Here the CDR3 DNA reads TGTGCCAGCAGTGTTGGGACGCCCTACGAGCAGTACTTC. Its protein is CASSVGTPYEQYF.